This is a list of T cell receptor beta chains from one sample in a study of cytomegalovirus exposure and HLA in healthy donors. The data were produced by immunoSEQ multiplex PCR, yet TCRdb's version contains in-frame clones alone and is incomplete. Here the sample spans some 150,000 clones, around nine tenths being singletons. The sequencing input was PBMCs. Receptors originate from a woman in her thirties in good health and CMV-seronegative. The CDR3 runs from the conserved cysteine through the conserved F or W. The D gene is left open where the match is weak. Some rows mark clone size as missing; the rest say once, few, many or name a class of expanded clone.

cdr3_aa: CASQSGAEYGYTF
cdr3_nt: TGTGCCAGTCAATCAGGGGCAGAATATGGCTACACCTTC
v_call: TRBV6-1
d_call: NA
cdr3_length: 13
j_call: TRBJ1-2
clone_size: NA

cdr3_aa: CASSADSWTGGIGEQYF
cdr3_nt: TGTGCCAGCAGCGCAGACTCGTGGACAGGGGGCATCGGCGAGCAGTACTTC
v_call: TRBV9
d_call: TRBD1
cdr3_length: 17
j_call: TRBJ2-7
clone_size: NA

cdr3_aa: CASSSRLAGDNEQFF
cdr3_nt: TGTGCCAGCAGTTCCAGACTAGCGGGGGACAATGAGCAGTTCTTC
v_call: TRBV27
d_call: TRBD2
cdr3_length: 15
j_call: TRBJ2-1
clone_size: NA

cdr3_aa: CASSWDRYTEAFF
cdr3_nt: TGTGCCAGTAGTTGGGACAGATACACTGAAGCTTTCTTT
v_call: TRBV19
d_call: TRBD1
cdr3_length: 13
j_call: TRBJ1-1
clone_size: NA

cdr3_aa: CASSAGSGEQFF
cdr3_nt: TGTGCCAGCAGTGCAGGGTCTGGCGAGCAGTTCTTC
v_call: TRBV28
d_call: NA
cdr3_length: 12
j_call: TRBJ2-1
clone_size: NA

cdr3_aa: CSAEDRGNEKLFF
cdr3_nt: TGCAGCGCCGAGGACAGGGGAAATGAAAAACTGTTTTTT
v_call: TRBV29-1
d_call: TRBD1
cdr3_length: 13
j_call: TRBJ1-4
clone_size: NA

cdr3_aa: CASSQDEGLAYNEQFF
cdr3_nt: TGTGCCAGCAGCCAAGATGAAGGACTAGCTTACAATGAGCAGTTCTTC
v_call: TRBV4-2
d_call: TRBD2
cdr3_length: 16
j_call: TRBJ2-1
clone_size: NA

cdr3_aa: CASSRLDRGGEQFF
cdr3_nt: TGTGCCAGCAGCCGCCTTGACAGGGGTGGAGAGCAGTTCTTC
v_call: TRBV6-5
d_call: TRBD1
cdr3_length: 14
j_call: TRBJ2-1
clone_size: NA

cdr3_aa: CSVGSGAQGQPQHF
cdr3_nt: TGCAGCGTTGGATCAGGGGCCCAAGGGCAGCCCCAGCATTTT
v_call: TRBV29-1
d_call: NA
cdr3_length: 14
j_call: TRBJ1-5
clone_size: few

cdr3_aa: CASSFTGVHGYTF
cdr3_nt: TGTGCCAGCAGCTTTACAGGGGTGCATGGCTACACCTTC
v_call: TRBV5-4
d_call: TRBD1
cdr3_length: 13
j_call: TRBJ1-2
clone_size: NA

cdr3_aa: CASSSGGGNTGELFF
cdr3_nt: TGTGCCAGCAGTAGCGGGGGGGGGAACACCGGGGAGCTGTTTTTT
v_call: TRBV6-1
d_call: TRBD2
cdr3_length: 15
j_call: TRBJ2-2
clone_size: NA

cdr3_aa: CASSLDRGGGTEAFF
cdr3_nt: TGCGCCAGCAGCTTAGACAGGGGCGGTGGCACTGAAGCTTTCTTT
v_call: TRBV5-1
d_call: TRBD1
cdr3_length: 15
j_call: TRBJ1-1
clone_size: NA